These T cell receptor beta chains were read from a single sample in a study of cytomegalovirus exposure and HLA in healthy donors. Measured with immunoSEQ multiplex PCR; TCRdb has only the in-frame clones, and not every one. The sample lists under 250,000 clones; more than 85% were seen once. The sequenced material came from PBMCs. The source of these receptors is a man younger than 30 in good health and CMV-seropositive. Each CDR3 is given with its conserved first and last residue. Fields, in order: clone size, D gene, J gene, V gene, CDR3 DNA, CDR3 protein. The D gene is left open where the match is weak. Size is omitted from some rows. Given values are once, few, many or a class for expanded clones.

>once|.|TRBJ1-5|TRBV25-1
TGTGCCAGCAGTGAATCAGGGGGCAATCAGCCCCAGCATTTT
CASSESGGNQPQHF
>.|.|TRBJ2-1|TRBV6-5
TGTGCCAGCAGTTACTCGGGGGCCCGGCAGTTCTTC
CASSYSGARQFF
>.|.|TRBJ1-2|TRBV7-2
TGTGCCAGCAGCTCAGGGCAGATCCCTACCTATGGCTACACCTTC
CASSSGQIPTYGYTF
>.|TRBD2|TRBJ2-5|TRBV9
TGTGCCAGCAGCGTAGAACTAGCGGGAGCAGAGACCCAGTACTTC
CASSVELAGAETQYF
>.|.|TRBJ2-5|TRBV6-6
TGTGCCAGCAGAGCAAGAGAGACCCAGTACTTC
CASRARETQYF
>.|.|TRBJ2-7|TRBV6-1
TGTGCCAGCAGTGAATCAGAGGGCTACGAGCAGTACTTC
CASSESEGYEQYF
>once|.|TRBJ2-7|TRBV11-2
TGTGCCAGCAGCTGGGTGGGCCGCCGCTACGAGCAGTACTTC
CASSWVGRRYEQYF
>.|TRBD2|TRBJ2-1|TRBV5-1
TGCGCCAGCAGCTTGTACGCGGGAGGCCGGGGGAATGAGCAGTTCTTC
CASSLYAGGRGNEQFF
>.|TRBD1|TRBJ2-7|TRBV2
TGTGCCAGCAACGGACAGGTCCCCTACGAGCAGTACTTC
CASNGQVPYEQYF
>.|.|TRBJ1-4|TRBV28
TGTGCCAGCAGCTCCCTTGGGGTAGGCGAAAAACTGTTTTTT
CASSSLGVGEKLFF
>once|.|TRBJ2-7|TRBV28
TGTGCCAGCAGTTATCCTCAGATTAACGAGCAGTACTTC
CASSYPQINEQYF
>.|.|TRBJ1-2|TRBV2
TGTGCCAGCAGTCCCGGGGGGAACTATGGCTACACCTTC
CASSPGGNYGYTF
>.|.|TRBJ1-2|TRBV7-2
TGTGCCAGCAGCCCAAGCGTAGGGGGCTATGGCTACACCTTC
CASSPSVGGYGYTF
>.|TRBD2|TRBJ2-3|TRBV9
TGTGCCAGCAGCGGATGGACTAGCGGGAGAGCCGGGGGGGTCAGCGGTACGCAGTATTTT
CASSGWTSGRAGGVSGTQYF